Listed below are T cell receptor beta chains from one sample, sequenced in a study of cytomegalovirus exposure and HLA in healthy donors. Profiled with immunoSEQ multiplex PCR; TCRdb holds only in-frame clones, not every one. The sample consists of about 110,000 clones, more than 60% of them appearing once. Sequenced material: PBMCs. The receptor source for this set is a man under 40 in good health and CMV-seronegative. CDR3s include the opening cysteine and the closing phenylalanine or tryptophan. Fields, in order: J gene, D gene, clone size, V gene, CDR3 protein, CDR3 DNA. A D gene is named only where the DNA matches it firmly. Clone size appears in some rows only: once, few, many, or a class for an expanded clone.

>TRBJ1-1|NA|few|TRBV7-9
CASSLAVPGQYVEAFF
TGTGCCAGCAGCTTAGCGGTCCCCGGACAGTATGTTGAAGCTTTCTTT
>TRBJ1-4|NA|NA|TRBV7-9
CASSSRGPGEKLFF
TGTGCCAGCAGCTCCAGGGGACCGGGGGAAAAACTGTTTTTT
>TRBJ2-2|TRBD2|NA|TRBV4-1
CASSPGTSGRILPGELFF
TGCGCCAGCAGCCCGGGGACTAGCGGGAGAATTTTGCCCGGGGAGCTGTTTTTT
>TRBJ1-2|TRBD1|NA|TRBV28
CASFLRQGNYGYTF
TGTGCCAGCTTTCTTAGACAGGGTAACTATGGCTACACCTTC
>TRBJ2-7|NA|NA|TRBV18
CASSPGKDTYEQYF
TGTGCCAGCTCACCAGGGAAGGACACCTACGAGCAGTACTTC
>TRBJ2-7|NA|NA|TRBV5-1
CASSLAGTLTAPAYEQYF
TGCGCCAGCAGCTTGGCCGGAACTCTGACAGCTCCAGCTTACGAGCAGTACTTC
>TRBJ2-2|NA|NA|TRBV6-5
CASSSTSPGGELFF
TGTGCCAGCAGTTCGACTAGTCCAGGCGGGGAGCTGTTTTTT
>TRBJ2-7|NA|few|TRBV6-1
CASSGPRQGVDYEQYF
TGTGCCAGCAGTGGCCCGCGGCAGGGTGTAGACTACGAGCAGTACTTC
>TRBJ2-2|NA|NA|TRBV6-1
CASSESSITGELFF
TGTGCCAGCAGTGAAAGTAGTATTACCGGGGAGCTGTTTTTT
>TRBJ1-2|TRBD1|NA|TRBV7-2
CASRNGGGDGYTF
TGTGCCAGCAGGAATGGAGGGGGCGACGGCTACACCTTC
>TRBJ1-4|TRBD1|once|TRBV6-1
CASSENQGAIEKLFF
TGTGCCAGCAGTGAAAACCAGGGGGCGATTGAAAAACTGTTTTTT
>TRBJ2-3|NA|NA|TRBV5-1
CASSLIRQHLSTDTQYF
TGCGCCAGCAGCTTAATCCGACAGCACCTTAGCACAGATACGCAGTATTTT
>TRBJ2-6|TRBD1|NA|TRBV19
CASSKGQFSGANVLTF
TGTGCCAGTAGTAAGGGACAGTTCTCTGGGGCCAACGTCCTGACTTTC
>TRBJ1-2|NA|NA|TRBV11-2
CASSQNAQTGYTF
TGTGCCAGCAGCCAGAACGCTCAGACGGGGTACACCTTC
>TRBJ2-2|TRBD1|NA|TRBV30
CAWMGTGGYGELFF
TGTGCCTGGATGGGGACAGGGGGCTACGGGGAGCTGTTTTTT
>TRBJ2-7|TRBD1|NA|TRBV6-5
CASRKGQGSYEQYF
TGTGCCAGCAGGAAGGGACAGGGGAGTTACGAGCAGTACTTC
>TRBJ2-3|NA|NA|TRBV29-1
CSALPLEGTQYF
TGCAGCGCCCTACCTCTGGAGGGTACGCAGTATTTT
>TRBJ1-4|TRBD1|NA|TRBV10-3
CAISESDRAEKLFF
TGTGCCATCAGTGAGTCGGACAGGGCTGAAAAACTGTTTTTT
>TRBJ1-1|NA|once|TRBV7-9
CASSSGGEAFF
TGTGCCAGCAGCTCGGGGGGTGAAGCTTTCTTT
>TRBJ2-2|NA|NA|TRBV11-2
CASTITGLNTGELFF
TGTGCCAGCACAATTACAGGGTTGAACACCGGGGAGCTGTTTTTT
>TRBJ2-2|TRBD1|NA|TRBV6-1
CASRTTGGSTGELFF
TGTGCCAGCAGGACGACAGGGGGAAGCACCGGGGAGCTGTTTTTT
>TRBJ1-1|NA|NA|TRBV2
CAYSYTESGEAFF
TGTGCCTATTCTTACACCGAGTCGGGTGAAGCTTTCTTT
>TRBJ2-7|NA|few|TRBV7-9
CASSTQDFSSYEQYF
TGTGCCAGCAGCACCCAGGACTTTAGCTCCTACGAGCAGTACTTC
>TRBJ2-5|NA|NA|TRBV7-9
CSSTQGFLETQYF
TGTTCCAGCACTCAGGGGTTCTTAGAGACCCAGTACTTC
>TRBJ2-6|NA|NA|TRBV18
CASSPGRGSGANVLTF
TGTGCCAGCTCACCAGGTAGGGGAAGCGGGGCCAACGTCCTGACTTTC
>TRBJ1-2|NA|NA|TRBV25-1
CASSETGDYGYTF
TGTGCCAGCAGTGAAACCGGGGACTATGGCTACACCTTC
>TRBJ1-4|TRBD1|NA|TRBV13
CASSRYTEPGQSNEKLFF
TGTGCCAGCAGCCGATATACTGAACCGGGACAGTCTAATGAAAAACTGTTTTTT
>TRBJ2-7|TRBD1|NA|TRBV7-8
CASSLWTGSYEQYF
TGTGCCAGCAGCTTATGGACAGGTTCCTACGAGCAGTACTTC
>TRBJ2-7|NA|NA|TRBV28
CASRGNYEQYF
TGTGCCAGCCGAGGGAACTACGAGCAGTACTTC
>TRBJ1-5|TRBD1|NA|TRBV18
CASSPPGQGVGQPQNF
TGTGCCAGCTCGCCTCCGGGACAGGGGGTCGGGCAGCCCCAGAATTTT
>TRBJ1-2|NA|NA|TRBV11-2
CASTFTDSYGYTF
TGTGCCAGCACTTTCACCGACAGCTATGGCTACACCTTC
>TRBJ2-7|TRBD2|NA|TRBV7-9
CASSLSLWPSGGYEQYF
TGTGCCAGCAGCTTAAGTCTTTGGCCTAGCGGGGGCTACGAGCAGTACTTC
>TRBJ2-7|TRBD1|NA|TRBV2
CASRPDRGVSHEQYF
TGTGCCAGCAGGCCTGACAGGGGGGTCTCCCACGAGCAGTACTTC
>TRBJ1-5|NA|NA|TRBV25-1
CASSASNQPQHF
TGTGCCAGCAGTGCGTCCAATCAGCCCCAGCATTTT
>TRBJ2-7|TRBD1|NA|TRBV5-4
CASSIGTGATYEQYF
TGTGCCAGCAGCATAGGGACAGGCGCCACCTACGAGCAGTACTTC
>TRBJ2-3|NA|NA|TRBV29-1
CSVVPREGGTDTQYF
TGCAGCGTTGTCCCCAGGGAAGGGGGCACAGATACGCAGTATTTT
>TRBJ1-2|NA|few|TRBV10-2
CASSESGYYGYTF
TGCGCCAGCAGTGAGTCGGGCTACTATGGCTACACCTTC
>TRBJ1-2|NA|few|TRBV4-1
CASSQDQGRPYTF
TGCGCCAGCAGCCAAGACCAGGGCAGGCCCTACACCTTC
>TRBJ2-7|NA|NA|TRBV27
CASSFRLAHEQYF
TGTGCCAGCAGTTTCCGTCTAGCGCACGAGCAGTACTTC
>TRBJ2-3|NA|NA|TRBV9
CASSGSSTDTQYF
TGTGCCAGCAGCGGGAGTAGCACAGATACGCAGTATTTT
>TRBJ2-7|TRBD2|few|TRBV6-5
CASSYGEGQARYEQYF
TGTGCCAGCAGTTACGGGGAGGGGCAGGCCCGATACGAGCAGTACTTC
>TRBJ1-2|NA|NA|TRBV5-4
CASSRPTDAYGYTF
TGTGCCAGCAGCCGCCCGACAGATGCCTATGGCTACACCTTC
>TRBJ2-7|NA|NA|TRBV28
CASSLAGSSYEQYF
TGTGCCAGCAGTTTAGCGGGGAGCTCCTACGAGCAGTACTTC
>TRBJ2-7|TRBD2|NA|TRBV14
CASSQLAGGINEQYF
TGTGCCAGCAGCCAACTAGCGGGGGGTATAAACGAGCAGTACTTC
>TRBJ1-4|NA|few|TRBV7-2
CASSFRQAFGEKLFF
TGTGCCAGCAGCTTTAGACAGGCGTTCGGGGAAAAACTGTTTTTT
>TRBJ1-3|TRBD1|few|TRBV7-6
CASSLAGTAIDSGNTIYF
TGTGCCAGCAGCTTAGCCGGGACAGCCATTGACTCTGGAAACACCATATATTTT
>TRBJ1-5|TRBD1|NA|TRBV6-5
CASKGQGYNQPQHF
TGTGCCAGCAAAGGACAGGGGTATAATCAGCCCCAGCATTTT
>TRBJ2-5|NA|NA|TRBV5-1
CASSLEGRGEETQYF
TGCGCCAGCAGCTTGGAAGGCAGGGGCGAAGAGACCCAGTACTTC
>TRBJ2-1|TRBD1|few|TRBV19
CASPDRGGEQFF
TGTGCCAGTCCTGACAGGGGCGGTGAGCAGTTCTTC
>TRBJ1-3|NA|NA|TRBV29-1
CKAGPGNTIYF
TGCAAGGCAGGGCCTGGAAACACCATATATTTT
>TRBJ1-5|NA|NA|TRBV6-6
CASRMRTERPNQPQHF
TGTGCCAGCAGGATGAGGACAGAACGTCCCAATCAGCCCCAGCATTTT
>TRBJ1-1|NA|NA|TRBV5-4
CASSLDGVTEAFF
TGTGCCAGCAGCTTGGACGGAGTAACTGAAGCTTTCTTT
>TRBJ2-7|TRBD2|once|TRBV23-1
CASSGLAGLTYEQYF
TGCGCCAGCAGCGGACTAGCGGGGTTGACCTACGAGCAGTACTTC
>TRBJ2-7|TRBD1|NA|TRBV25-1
CASSPRGRYEQYF
TGTGCCAGCAGCCCTAGGGGGCGCTACGAGCAGTACTTC